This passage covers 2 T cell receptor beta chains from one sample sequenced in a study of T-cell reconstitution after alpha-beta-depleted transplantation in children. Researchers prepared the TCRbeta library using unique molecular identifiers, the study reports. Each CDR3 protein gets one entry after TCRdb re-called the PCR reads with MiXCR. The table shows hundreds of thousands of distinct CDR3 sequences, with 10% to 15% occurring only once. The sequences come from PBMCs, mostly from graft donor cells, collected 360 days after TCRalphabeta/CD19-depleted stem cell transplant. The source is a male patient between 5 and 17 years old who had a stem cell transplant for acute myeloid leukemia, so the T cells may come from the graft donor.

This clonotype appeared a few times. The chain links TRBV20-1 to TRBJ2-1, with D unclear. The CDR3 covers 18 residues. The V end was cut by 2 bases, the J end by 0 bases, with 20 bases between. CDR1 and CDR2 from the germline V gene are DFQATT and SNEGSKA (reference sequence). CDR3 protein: CSARRNWGRSTSYNEQFF. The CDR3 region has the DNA TGCAGTGCTAGAAGAAATTGGGGTAGGAGTACCTCCTACAATGAGCAGTTCTTC.

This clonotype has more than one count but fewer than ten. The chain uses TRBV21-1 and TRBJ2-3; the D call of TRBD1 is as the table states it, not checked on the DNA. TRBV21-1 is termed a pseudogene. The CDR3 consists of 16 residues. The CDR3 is CASSKERGASTDTQYF. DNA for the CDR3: TGTGCCAGCAGCAAAGAGAGGGGCGCTAGCACAGATACGCAGTATTTT.